The T cell receptor beta chain under discussion was sequenced for a study of cytomegalovirus exposure and HLA in healthy donors. General study findings and limits: Roughly uniform sequencing depth across donors was assumed, possibly incorrectly.

Of note for this clone: The antigen is unknown.

PCR employed 60 Vbeta and 13 Jbeta primers. Using immunoSEQ multiplex PCR, the repertoire was profiled, and TCRdb retains in-frame clones only, with some absent. The sample comprises fewer than 150,000 clones, around 77% of which are singletons, and 1% to 1.5% rests with the top ten. V lost 1 base to trimming and J lost 3 bases, with 11 bases between them. Per germline, CDR1 SGHTA and CDR2 FQGNSA. This CDR3 spans 15 amino acids. The specimen sequenced was PBMCs. The TCR originated in a man aged 45-60 years in good health and CMV-seronegative. The genes are TRBV7-2 and TRBJ2-3, with no clear D. The CDR3 DNA reads as TGTGCCAGCAGCTTAGGAGACTTTGCGACAGATACGCAGTATTTT. It translates to CASSLGDFATDTQYF.